This T cell receptor (beta chain) was documented in a study of CD8+ T cells in alopecia areata (dated by TCRdb to about 2018). For context, the study as a whole: To study T cell clonal expansion in alopecia areata, the researchers applied high-throughput TCRbeta sequencing to both the C3H/HeJ mouse model and human patients. RNA came from the PAXgene miRNA kit for fixed scalp, the miRNeasy kit for PBMCs, and the RNeasy kit for mouse skin. In humans, TCRbeta sequencing was performed on scalp tissue and on sorted CD4+ and CD8+ peripheral blood T cells from healthy controls and from patients with patchy or totalis/universalis alopecia areata. Scalp clonality was compared across normal scalp (n=4), patchy alopecia areata scalp (n=8), and alopecia totalis/universalis scalp (n=8). TCRbeta CDR3 regions were amplified by immunoSEQ multiplex PCR with 35 Vbeta forward and 13 Jbeta reverse primers.

Peripheral blood and lesional scalp punch biopsies were obtained from patients with alopecia areata. After PBMCs were isolated by density centrifugation and stained for CD3, CD4 and CD8, a FACSAria was used to sort CD4+ and CD8+ T cells. Alopecia areata patients who were not treated were recruited through a multicenter biomarker study. In five patients from the biomarker study, blood CD8+ T cells were sorted further into NKG2D-low and NKG2D-high fractions. This clone was seen a few times. Its antigen is not yet known. There are no base qualities to consult, and no much larger clone falls within one base. Taken from the germline V gene, the CDR1 and CDR2 loops are SQVTM and ANQGSEA. The CDR3 spans 13 residues, from the cysteine through the phenylalanine. Left in the record is the CDR3 DNA by itself, 39 bases read in frame from the first base. V is reduced by 6 bases and J by 4 bases, leaving a spacing of 12 bases between them.

The investigation overall reported the following: Unlike mouse skin, which is dominated by gammadelta T cells, normal human skin has resident alphabeta T cells that are also sequenced, and this complicates analysis of the scalp TCR repertoire. Higher clonality and more expanded CD8+ clones were observed in lesional scalp than in normal scalp, particularly in alopecia totalis/universalis, a finding suggestive of antigenic drive. Compared with mice, TCR sequences shared between patients were less clear, possibly partly because of HLA diversity across the patient population.

Libraries were built with the immunoSEQ multiplex PCR assay. To provide template for TCR sequencing, every sample had RNA extracted and reverse transcribed into cDNA. First-strand cDNA was synthesized using SuperScript III with a 2:1 mix of oligo-dT and random hexamers. A synthetic immune receptor repertoire was used to assess amplification bias, and residual bias was removed computationally. For the original study's pipeline: Raw reads were preprocessed to remove errors, and CDR3 was defined by IMGT conventions from the conserved cysteine to phenylalanine. Clonality was computed as 1 minus the Shannon entropy, with the entropy normalized by log2 of the number of productive unique TCRs. Whether scalp clones were CD4 or CD8 was inferred by matching scalp TCRbeta sequences against CD4 and CD8 repertoires sorted from blood. Here the immuneACCESS table is served through TCRdb, limited to in-frame sequences with V and J called. Missing clones are a known gap in these copies; in checked studies unresolved V genes cover under half, and the rest lacks a known reason. D and trimming come from the DNA, and the V and J calls and clone size come from that table. This sample lists about 82,000 clones; roughly half were detected once. The ten largest clones represent 5.7% of the sample.

The chain links TRBV29-1 with TRBJ2-2, with a tentative D gene TRBD2 over 6 matching bases. The receptor's source is a human donor with alopecia areata. The sequencing sample was made of NKG2D-high CD8+ T cells sorted from blood. Explained via the paper, the cell subset or site label denotes: sorted CD8+ NKG2D-high blood T cells. The bases read TGCAGCGTGCCTGGGACTTCCACCGGGGAGCTGTTTTTT. This codes for CSVPGTSTGELFF.